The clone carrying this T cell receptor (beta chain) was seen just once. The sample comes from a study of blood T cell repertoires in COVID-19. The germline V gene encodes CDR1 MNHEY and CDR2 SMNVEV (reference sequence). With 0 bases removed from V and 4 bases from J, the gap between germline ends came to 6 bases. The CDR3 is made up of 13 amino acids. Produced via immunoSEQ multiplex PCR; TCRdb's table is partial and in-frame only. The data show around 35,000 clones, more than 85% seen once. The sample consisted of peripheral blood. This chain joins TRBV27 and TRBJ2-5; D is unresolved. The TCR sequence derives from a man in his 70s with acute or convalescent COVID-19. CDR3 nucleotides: TGTGCCAGCAGTTTATCGGCGGCAGAGACCCAGTACTTC. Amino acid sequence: CASSLSAAETQYF.